The T cell receptor (beta chain) described here comes from a study of identifying expanded T cells in peripheral blood. This clone has just a few counts. TCRdb's copy holds only in-frame clones and misses some; the assay was immunoSEQ multiplex PCR. The table lists 91,000 or so clones, about nine tenths of them singletons. The CDR3 is 15 amino acids. With V trimmed by 5 bases and J by 4 bases, 5 bases remained unmatched. The germline gives CDR1 SQVTM, CDR2 ANQGSEA. Sequenced input: blood. The receptor comes from a person aged 18-69 years in good health. J is TRBJ2-1 and V is TRBV29-1, with 13 bases that match TRBD2. In DNA form, the CDR3 reads TGCAGCGTTCTACCGGGACTAGCGGGGTACAATGAGCAGTTCTTC. This encodes CSVLPGLAGYNEQFF.